This T cell receptor beta chain was documented in a study of blood T cell repertoires in COVID-19. Overall study context: Italy, Spain and the United States were the sources of the convalescent and acute COVID-19 samples. T cells, B-cell-depleted T cells, or PBMCs supplied cDNA or gDNA.

Original methodology: Estimation of nucleated cell counts was performed using reference gene primer amplification. Assay: immunoSEQ multiplex PCR; the TCRdb copy retains only in-frame clones and omits some. That table gives V, J and clone size, and the DNA gave D and trimming. The profile shows about 240,000 clones, approximately 85% of them singletons. The sequence came from a woman aged 55 to 70 with active or convalescent COVID-19. Sequencing was performed on peripheral blood.

CDR3 loop: CASRGVGGSEQYF. DNA of the CDR3: TGCGCCAGCAGAGGGGTGGGGGGTTCCGAGCAGTACTTC. The chain carries TRBV4-1 and TRBJ2-7; D possibly corresponds to TRBD2 (6 bases). Trimming pared 6 bases from V and 6 bases from J, leaving 15 bases between. The CDR3 sequence is 13 residues long. Germline CDR1 is MGHRA and CDR2 is YSYEKL.